Included here is one TCR beta chain sequence, with context. The sample comes from a study of T-cell reconstitution after alpha-beta-depleted transplantation in children. Preparing the TCRbeta library involved the use of unique molecular identifiers. TCRdb re-called the PCR reads with MiXCR, one entry per CDR3 protein. The data show some 520,000 distinct CDR3 sequences, about 30% seen once. The receptor's source is a human donor who donated a stem cell graft to a child with aplastic anemia. This specimen consisted of PBMCs from the stem cell graft donor, obtained from the stem cell graft.

The CDR3 protein is CASSTSGGKYNEQFF. CDR3 DNA: TGTGCCAGCAGCACCTCGGGAGGAAAGTACAATGAGCAGTTCTTC. J is TRBJ2-1 and V is TRBV9; the match to TRBD2 covers 7 bases. In germline, CDR1 is SGDLS, CDR2 YYNGEE. V lost 4 bases and J lost 4; bases outside the gene matches: 8. This CDR3 comprises 15 residues.